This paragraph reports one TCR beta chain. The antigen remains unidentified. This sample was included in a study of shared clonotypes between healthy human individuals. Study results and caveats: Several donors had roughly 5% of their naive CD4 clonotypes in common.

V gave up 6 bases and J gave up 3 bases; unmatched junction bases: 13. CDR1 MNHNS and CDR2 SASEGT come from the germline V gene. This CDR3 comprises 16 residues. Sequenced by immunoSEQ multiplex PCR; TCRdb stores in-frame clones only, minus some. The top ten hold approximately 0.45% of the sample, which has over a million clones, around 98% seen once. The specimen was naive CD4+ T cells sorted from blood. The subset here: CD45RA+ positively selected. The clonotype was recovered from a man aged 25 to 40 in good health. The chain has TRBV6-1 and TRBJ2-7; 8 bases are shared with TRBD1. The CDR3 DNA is TGTGCCAGCAGCGAAACCCTGGGACAGGTAGTCTACGAGCAGTACTTC. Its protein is CASSETLGQVVYEQYF.